This T cell receptor (beta chain) came from a study of CD8 T cells in Susac syndrome. RNA in amounts of about 0.5 to 1 ug was reverse transcribed with random hexamers. TCRdb processed the immunoSEQ multiplex PCR reads anew with MiXCR; each CDR3 protein has one entry. This sample has a few hundred thousand distinct CDR3 sequences; around 95% occur once, and the top ten carry about 0.088%. There are 16 residues in the CDR3. J gave up 4 bases and V 6 bases, and 14 bases lay outside the gene matches. Germline V gene data show CDR1 as SEHNR and CDR2 as FQNEAQ (reference sequence). Sequencing targeted TCR beta in blood CD8+ and CD4+ T cells.

Material: CD4+ T cells from PBMCs. The receptor's source is a human donor with multiple sclerosis. V is TRBV7-9 and J is TRBJ1-2, with 7 positions matching TRBD1. The CDR3 sequence: CASSNQVGGSGYGYTF. The DNA for the CDR3 is TGTGCCAGCAGTAACCAAGTAGGGGGCAGCGGCTATGGCTACACCTTC.